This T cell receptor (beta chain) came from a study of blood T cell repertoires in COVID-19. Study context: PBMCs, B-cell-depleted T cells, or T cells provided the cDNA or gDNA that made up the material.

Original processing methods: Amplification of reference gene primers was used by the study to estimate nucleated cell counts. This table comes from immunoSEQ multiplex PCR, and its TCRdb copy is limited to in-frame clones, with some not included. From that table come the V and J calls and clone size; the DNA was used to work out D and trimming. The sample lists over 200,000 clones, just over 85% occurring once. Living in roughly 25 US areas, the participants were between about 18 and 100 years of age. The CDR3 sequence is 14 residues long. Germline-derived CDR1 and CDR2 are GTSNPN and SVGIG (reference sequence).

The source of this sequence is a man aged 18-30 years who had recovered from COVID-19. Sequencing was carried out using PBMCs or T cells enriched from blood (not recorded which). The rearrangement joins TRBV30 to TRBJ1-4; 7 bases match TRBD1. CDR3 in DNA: TGTGCTGCCTACCTTAGACAGGGAAATGAAAAACTGTTTTTT. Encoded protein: CAAYLRQGNEKLFF.